Below, 19 T cell receptor beta chains from the same sample are listed, as sequenced in a study of cytomegalovirus exposure and HLA in healthy donors (dated by TCRdb to about 2017). Receptors were amplified or captured by the immunoSEQ multiplex PCR assay. The multiplex PCR relied on a mix of 60 forward primers for TCR Vbeta segments and 13 reverse primers for TCR Jbeta segments. TCRdb took this table from immuneACCESS and kept in-frame rearrangements with V and J called. Such tables lack part of the clones; where checked against another copy, unresolved V genes explain under half of the gap, and the rest is unexplained. The sample data list some 200,000 clones, and about 13% of these were observed just once. The top ten clonotypes cover over 6.5% of the sample. Sequencing was performed on PBMCs. All receptors come from a man aged 45-60 years in good health and CMV-seropositive.

This clone was detected a few times. The CDR3 DNA reads TGCGCCAGCAGCTTGGGCAGGGCAGACGAAAAACTGTTTTTT. It is translated as CASSLGRADEKLFF. The chain has TRBV5-1 and TRBJ1-4, with D possibly TRBD1 on 5 matching bases. The CDR3 loop spans 14 amino acids. The V end lost 0 bases, the J end lost 8 bases, and 11 bases lay between the germline ends. CDR1 is SGHRS, CDR2 YFSETQ, per germline.

This chain links TRBV7-2 with TRBJ1-2; D not resolved. The germline gives CDR1 SGHTA, CDR2 FQGNSA. V was pared by 0 bases and J by 2 bases, with 4 bases between. This CDR3 is 13 amino acids long. This chain's CDR3 is CASSLASNYGYTF. The CDR3 nucleotides are TGTGCCAGCAGCTTAGCGAGCAACTATGGCTACACCTTC.

V gene TRBV25-1 combines with J gene TRBJ2-2; the D gene is possibly TRBD1 (5 bases). Deletions cut 5 bases from V and 7 bases from J, with 8 bases between. Looked up from germline, CDR1 is MGHDK and CDR2 is SYGVNS. This CDR3 is built from 12 residues. The CDR3 loop reads CASSQGGGELFF. CDR3 DNA sequence: TGTGCCAGCAGTCAGGGTGGCGGGGAGCTGTTTTTT.

This clone showed up just a few times. This chain connects TRBV4-1 to TRBJ1-4; TRBD1 aligns across 7 bases. There are 14 residues in the CDR3. V lost 3 bases and J lost 5; bases outside the gene matches: 3. Germline V gene lookup returns CDR1 MGHRA and CDR2 YSYEKL. In DNA form, the CDR3 reads TGCGCCAGCAGCCAGGACAGGATGAATGAAAAACTGTTTTTT. It specifies CASSQDRMNEKLFF.

This chain connects TRBV4-1 to TRBJ2-7; 7 bases match TRBD1. This CDR3 spans 14 amino acids. In germline, CDR1 is MGHRA, CDR2 YSYEKL. The ends lost 2 bases at V and 3 bases at J; junction bases unmatched: 4. The CDR3 sequence is CASSQTTGNYEQYF. The CDR3, as DNA: TGCGCCAGCAGCCAAACGACAGGGAACTACGAGCAGTACTTC.

The CDR3 DNA follows: TGTGCCAGTAGATCACCGGGACTAGCGGGGGATAATGAGCAGTTCTTC. This codes for CASRSPGLAGDNEQFF. The genes are TRBV19 and TRBJ2-1; 14 positions agree with TRBD2. The junction had 8 bases not matched to a gene; V was cut back by 6 bases and J by 7 bases. This CDR3 is built from 16 residues. Germline loops: CDR1 LNHDA, CDR2 SQIVND (reference sequence).

This chain joins TRBV15 and TRBJ2-5, with 7 bases lining up with TRBD2. The CDR3 spans 14 residues. Germline-derived CDR1 and CDR2 are LNHNV and YYDKDF (reference sequence). V lost 8 bases to trimming and J lost 5 bases; unmatched junction nucleotides: 11. DNA of the CDR3: TGTGCCACCGCCGGGGAGGGTTTTTCGGAGACCCAGTACTTC. Translated: CATAGEGFSETQYF.

This clone was counted between two and nine times. The rearrangement joins TRBV4-1 to TRBJ2-7; possible D gene TRBD2, 6 bases. There are 17 residues in the CDR3. CDR1 is MGHRA and CDR2 is YSYEKL in the germline V gene. The germline V and J ends were trimmed by 3 bases and 3 bases, with 21 bases remaining between them. CDR3 sequence reads: CASSQSGAGYDGYEQYV. DNA for the CDR3: TGCGCCAGCAGCCAGTCTGGGGCGGGATATGATGGCTACGAGCAGTACGTC.

There are a few counts of this clone. This chain uses TRBV7-2 with TRBJ2-7, with 9 bases that match TRBD1. CDR1 SGHTA and CDR2 FQGNSA come from the germline V gene. This CDR3 has 17 amino acids. The V gene end was trimmed by 0 bases and the J gene end by 2 bases; junction bases not matched to a gene: 8. The DNA for the CDR3 is TGTGCCAGCAGCTTAGCGAAGGGCACAGGGGGCCCCTACGAGCAGTACTTC. Translating it yields CASSLAKGTGGPYEQYF.

The rearrangement uses TRBV5-1 and TRBJ2-5; a possible D gene is TRBD2 (6 bases). V was cut by 4 bases and J by 2 bases, with 12 bases left in between. Germline loops: CDR1 SGHRS, CDR2 YFSETQ. The CDR3 runs to 14 residues. The CDR3 spells CASSTGRGQETQYF. The CDR3 DNA reads TGCGCCAGCAGCACCGGACGGGGGCAAGAGACCCAGTACTTC.

This clone has only a few counts. The chain joins TRBV18 to TRBJ1-2; 9 bases fit TRBD1. The germline V gene encodes CDR1 KGHSH and CDR2 LQKENI. J gave up 8 bases and V 4 bases, and 5 bases lay outside the gene matches. CDR3 length: 13 amino acids. CDR3 nucleotide sequence: TGTGCCAGCTCACAGGGACAGGGAGGCGGCTACACCTTC. Translated: CASSQGQGGGYTF. The full variable domain, in which reference TRBV18 and TRBJ1-2 provide the parts outside the CDR3, is NAGVMQNPRHLVRRRGQEARLRCSPMKGHSHVYWYRQLPEEGLKFMVYLQKENIIDESGMPKERFSAEFPKEGPSILRIQQVVRGDSAAYFCASSQGQGGGYTFGSGTRLTVV.

The V call is TRBV7-7, the J call TRBJ2-6, with TRBD1 identical over 8 bases. V gave up 5 bases and J gave up 0 bases; unmatched junction bases: 12. The CDR3 runs to 19 residues. Per germline, CDR1 SSHAT and CDR2 FNYEAQ (reference sequence). CDR3 in amino acids: CASSPQIGQGSSGANVLTF. CDR3 sequence (DNA): TGTGCCAGCAGCCCGCAGATCGGACAGGGTTCCTCTGGGGCCAACGTCCTGACTTTC.

In its sample, this clone was seen a few times. The chain links TRBV25-1 to TRBJ1-4; D is perhaps TRBD1 (5 bases). This CDR3 has 15 residues. Germline CDR1 reads MGHDK; CDR2 reads SYGVNS. Trimming removed 2 bases from V and 4 bases from J, with 11 bases in between. The CDR3 bases are TGTGCCAGCAGTGAACCAGGGATTTTTAATGAAAAACTGTTTTTT. Protein: CASSEPGIFNEKLFF.

This clone was observed a handful of times. The chain joins TRBV7-9 to TRBJ2-7; TRBD1 might be the D (5 bases). Deletions cut 1 base from V and 3 bases from J, with 13 bases between. Germline CDR1 is SEHNR and CDR2 is FQNEAQ (reference sequence). This CDR3 has 15 amino acids. The CDR3 coding sequence is TGTGCCAGCAGCTTAGATGGGGCGGTACGCTACGAGCAGTACTTC. Translating it yields CASSLDGAVRYEQYF.

This clone occurred a few times. The V call is TRBV7-9, the J call TRBJ1-1; maybe TRBD1 (5 bases). Looked up from germline, CDR1 is SEHNR and CDR2 is FQNEAQ (reference sequence). V was shortened by 0 bases and J by 4 bases, with 9 bases between the two germline ends. The CDR3 runs 14 residues. This CDR3 reads CASSLARGSTEAFF. The CDR3 DNA is TGTGCCAGCAGCTTAGCGCGGGGGAGCACTGAAGCTTTCTTT.

The chain is built from TRBV27 and TRBJ2-7, with D perhaps matching TRBD2 (6 bases). The CDR3 totals 14 residues. V was pared by 5 bases and J by 5 bases, with 16 bases between. Germline V gene sequence: CDR1 MNHEY, CDR2 SMNVEV (reference sequence). Here the CDR3 reads CASSPSGTPNEQYV. In DNA, the CDR3 is TGTGCCAGCAGTCCCTCCGGGACTCCTAACGAGCAGTACGTC.

Only a few counts were recorded for this clone. J is TRBJ1-2 and V is TRBV5-8, with TRBD1 as a possible D gene (6 bases). Trimming left V 5 bases short and J 1 base short, with 12 bases between. CDR3 length: 14 residues. Germline V gene lookup returns CDR1 SGHTS and CDR2 YDEGEE. The CDR3 nucleotides are TGTGCCAGCAGTCGACAAGGGGGTAACTATGGCTACACCTTC. Protein: CASSRQGGNYGYTF.

This clone was detected a few times. The chain combines TRBV2 with TRBJ2-2; the match to TRBD1 covers 9 bases. Germline V gene lookup returns CDR1 SNHLY and CDR2 FYNNEI. Trimming cost V 6 bases and J 6 bases; bases outside gene matches: 5. The CDR3 sequence is 14 residues long. The CDR3 nucleotides read TGTGCCAGCAGGCGGACAGGGGTCGCCGGGGAGCTGTTTTTT. Amino acids: CASRRTGVAGELFF.

In its sample, this clone was seen a few times. This sequence joins TRBV7-2 and TRBJ2-3; 7 bases line up with TRBD2. V lost 4 bases, J lost 11 bases, and 12 bases stayed unmatched. This CDR3 has 14 amino acids. Germline-derived CDR1 and CDR2 are SGHTA and FQGNSA. The CDR3 DNA is TGTGCCAGCAGCTCCTTACTAGCGCGTAGGGTGCAGTATTTT. This sequence encodes CASSSLLARRVQYF.